This T cell receptor beta chain was captured in a study of blood T cell repertoires in COVID-19. Study at large: Italy, Spain and the United States were the sources of the convalescent and acute COVID-19 samples. PBMCs, B-cell-depleted T cells, or T cells were the source of the cDNA or gDNA that made up the material.

Under the authors' procedure: Amplification from reference gene primers served as the basis for estimated nucleated cell counts. Assay: immunoSEQ multiplex PCR; the TCRdb copy retains only in-frame clones and omits some. Clone size and the V and J calls come from that table; the DNA yielded D and trimming. The table records about 43,000 clones, around 86% of them present only once. V lost 6 bases and J lost 4; bases outside the gene matches: 8. This CDR3 is 16 amino acids long. Germline V gene data show CDR1 as MDHEN and CDR2 as SYDVKM. The sequence was collected from a man in his sixties with active COVID-19. Sequenced material: peripheral blood. J is TRBJ2-2 and V is TRBV28; TRBD1 aligns across 10 bases. The CDR3 spells CASSLAGQGITGELFF. The DNA for the CDR3 is TGTGCCAGCAGCCTGGCGGGACAGGGGATCACCGGGGAGCTGTTTTTT.